A single sample gave rise to the 10 T cell receptor beta chains below, sequenced in a study of glioma-infiltrating T cells after dendritic cell vaccination. The repertoire was sequenced with immunoSEQ multiplex PCR; TCRdb's copy has only in-frame clones and lacks some. Of just under 85,000 clones listed, roughly 90% are singletons. The material sequenced was blood, taken before dendritic cell vaccination. The receptors come from a human donor with glioblastoma.

This clone was counted only a few times. The rearrangement uses TRBV5-8 and TRBJ1-5; D not resolved. V was trimmed by 4 bases and J by 6 bases, leaving 11 bases between them. Germline V gene data show CDR1 as SGHTS and CDR2 as YDEGEE. This CDR3 is 13 amino acids long. The CDR3 loop reads CASSTTSLQPQHF. The CDR3 DNA sequence: TGTGCCAGCAGCACTACTTCACTTCAGCCCCAGCATTTT.

CDR3 in DNA: TGTGCCAGCAGGCAGACAGGAGATTCTAACTATGGCTACACCTTC. Protein sequence: CASRQTGDSNYGYTF. The rearrangement uses TRBV6-1 and TRBJ1-2; maybe TRBD1 (6 bases). V dropped 6 bases and J dropped 0 bases, with 14 bases sitting between them. CDR1 MNHNS and CDR2 SASEGT come from the germline V gene. CDR3 length equals 15 residues.

The chain employs TRBV30 and TRBJ1-1; D not certain. Between the trimmed V and J ends, which lost 2 bases and 1 base, there was a span of 11 bases. In germline, CDR1 is GTSNPN, CDR2 SVGIG (reference sequence). The CDR3 length is 14 residues. The CDR3 DNA sequence: TGTGCCTGGAGTTGGGGAGTGAGGAACACTGAAGCTTTCTTT. It codes for CAWSWGVRNTEAFF.

V usage is TRBV5-1 and J usage is TRBJ1-4; the D gene is possibly TRBD1 (6 bases). Trimming cost V 0 bases and J 4 bases, with 10 bases left between them. The V gene's germline CDR1 is SGHRS and CDR2 YFSETQ. The length of the CDR3 is 15 residues. CDR3 region: CASSLGDRFNEKLFF. In DNA form, the CDR3 reads TGCGCCAGCAGCTTGGGTGACAGGTTTAATGAAAAACTGTTTTTT.

J is TRBJ1-4 and V is TRBV10-1; weak D call: TRBD1 (5 bases). Germline lookup yields CDR1 WNHNN and CDR2 SYGVQD (reference sequence). The CDR3 spans 14 residues. V dropped 6 bases and J dropped 4 bases, with 12 bases sitting between them. In DNA form, the CDR3 reads TGCGCCAGCAGCCAAGACAGATATAATGAAAAACTGTTTTTT. Translation: CASSQDRYNEKLFF.

The chain uses TRBV2 and TRBJ2-1; D perhaps matches TRBD2 (6 bases). Germline loops: CDR1 SNHLY, CDR2 FYNNEI. The length of the CDR3 is 15 residues. V gave up 6 bases and J gave up 6 bases, with 18 bases separating them. The CDR3 reads CASRGGGAGFNEQFF. CDR3 sequence (DNA): TGTGCCAGCAGGGGAGGAGGGGCAGGGTTCAATGAGCAGTTCTTC.

This chain links TRBV10-2 with TRBJ2-7; perhaps TRBD2 as D (5 bases). The CDR3 extends over 15 amino acids. Germline loops: CDR1 WSHSY, CDR2 SAAADI. V was pared by 0 bases and J by 5 bases, with 14 bases between. CDR3 in amino acids: CASSESIRGWDEQYF. The CDR3 DNA sequence: TGCGCCAGCAGTGAGTCGATTCGGGGTTGGGACGAGCAGTACTTC.

This clone is a singleton in its sample. The V call is TRBV27, the J call TRBJ2-7, with 8 bases that match TRBD2. The CDR3 sequence is 15 residues long. V trimming: 2 bases; J trimming: 2 bases; junction bases outside the gene matches: 5. The V gene's germline CDR1 is MNHEY and CDR2 SMNVEV (reference sequence). CDR3 protein: CASSLTTSGPYEQYF. DNA for the CDR3: TGTGCCAGCAGTTTAACCACTAGCGGACCCTACGAGCAGTACTTC.

The V gene is TRBV30, the J gene TRBJ1-6; 7 nucleotides match TRBD1. The CDR3 is 14 residues long. Per germline, CDR1 GTSNPN and CDR2 SVGIG (reference sequence). V gave up 5 bases and J gave up 9 bases; unmatched junction bases: 10. CDR3 sequence reads: CAWGGDSGGSPLHF. CDR3 nucleotide sequence: TGTGCCTGGGGAGGGGACAGCGGGGGTTCACCCCTCCACTTT.

This sequence joins TRBV10-3 and TRBJ1-1, with D maybe TRBD1 (6 bases). In germline, CDR1 is ENHRY, CDR2 SYGVKD. Between the trimmed V and J ends, which lost 2 bases and 0 bases, there was a span of 7 bases. The CDR3 runs to 14 residues. The CDR3 nucleotides read TGTGCCATCAGTGAGGCAGGGGTGAACACTGAAGCTTTCTTT. This gives the protein CAISEAGVNTEAFF.